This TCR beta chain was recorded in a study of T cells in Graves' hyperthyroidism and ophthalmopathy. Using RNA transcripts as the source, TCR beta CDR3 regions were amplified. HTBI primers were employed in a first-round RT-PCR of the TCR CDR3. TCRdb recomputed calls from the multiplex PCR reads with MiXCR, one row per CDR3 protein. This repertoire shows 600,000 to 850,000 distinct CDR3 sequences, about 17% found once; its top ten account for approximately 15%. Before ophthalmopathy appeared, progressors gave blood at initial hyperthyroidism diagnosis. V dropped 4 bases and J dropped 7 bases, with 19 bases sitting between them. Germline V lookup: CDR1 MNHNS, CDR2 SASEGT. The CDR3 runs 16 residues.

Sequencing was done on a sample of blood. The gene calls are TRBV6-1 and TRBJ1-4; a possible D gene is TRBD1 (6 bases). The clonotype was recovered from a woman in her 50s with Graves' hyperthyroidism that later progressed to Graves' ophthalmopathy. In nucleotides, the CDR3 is TGTGCCAGCAGTGGGGGGGACAAGGGGTACGGTGAAAAACTGTTTTTT. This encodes CASSGGDKGYGEKLFF.